The clone carrying this TCR beta chain was seen more than once but under ten times. What it recognizes is unknown. With 60 Vbeta and 13 Jbeta primers, the PCR was carried out. Sequenced by immunoSEQ multiplex PCR; TCRdb stores in-frame clones only, minus some. The sample records around 150,000 clones, over 80% being singletons. The data stem from a study of cytomegalovirus exposure and HLA in healthy donors. Per the germline V gene, CDR1 is WSHSY and CDR2 is SAAADI. The CDR3 totals 12 residues. V gave up 11 bases and J gave up 3 bases; unmatched junction bases: 6. Study-level results: In a later analysis, specific HLA alleles were associated with approximately 16,000 TCR beta sequences at a 0.05 false discovery rate. Among TCR beta chains of equal frequency, HLA-associated ones were more clonally expanded in a later analysis.

Specimen: PBMCs. The sequence was collected from a woman in her late teens or twenties in good health and CMV-seronegative. The V call is TRBV10-2, the J call TRBJ2-7; 8 nucleotides agree with TRBD2. This chain's CDR3 is CAAQGLDYEQYF. CDR3 coding DNA: TGCGCCGCCCAGGGACTAGACTACGAGCAGTACTTC.